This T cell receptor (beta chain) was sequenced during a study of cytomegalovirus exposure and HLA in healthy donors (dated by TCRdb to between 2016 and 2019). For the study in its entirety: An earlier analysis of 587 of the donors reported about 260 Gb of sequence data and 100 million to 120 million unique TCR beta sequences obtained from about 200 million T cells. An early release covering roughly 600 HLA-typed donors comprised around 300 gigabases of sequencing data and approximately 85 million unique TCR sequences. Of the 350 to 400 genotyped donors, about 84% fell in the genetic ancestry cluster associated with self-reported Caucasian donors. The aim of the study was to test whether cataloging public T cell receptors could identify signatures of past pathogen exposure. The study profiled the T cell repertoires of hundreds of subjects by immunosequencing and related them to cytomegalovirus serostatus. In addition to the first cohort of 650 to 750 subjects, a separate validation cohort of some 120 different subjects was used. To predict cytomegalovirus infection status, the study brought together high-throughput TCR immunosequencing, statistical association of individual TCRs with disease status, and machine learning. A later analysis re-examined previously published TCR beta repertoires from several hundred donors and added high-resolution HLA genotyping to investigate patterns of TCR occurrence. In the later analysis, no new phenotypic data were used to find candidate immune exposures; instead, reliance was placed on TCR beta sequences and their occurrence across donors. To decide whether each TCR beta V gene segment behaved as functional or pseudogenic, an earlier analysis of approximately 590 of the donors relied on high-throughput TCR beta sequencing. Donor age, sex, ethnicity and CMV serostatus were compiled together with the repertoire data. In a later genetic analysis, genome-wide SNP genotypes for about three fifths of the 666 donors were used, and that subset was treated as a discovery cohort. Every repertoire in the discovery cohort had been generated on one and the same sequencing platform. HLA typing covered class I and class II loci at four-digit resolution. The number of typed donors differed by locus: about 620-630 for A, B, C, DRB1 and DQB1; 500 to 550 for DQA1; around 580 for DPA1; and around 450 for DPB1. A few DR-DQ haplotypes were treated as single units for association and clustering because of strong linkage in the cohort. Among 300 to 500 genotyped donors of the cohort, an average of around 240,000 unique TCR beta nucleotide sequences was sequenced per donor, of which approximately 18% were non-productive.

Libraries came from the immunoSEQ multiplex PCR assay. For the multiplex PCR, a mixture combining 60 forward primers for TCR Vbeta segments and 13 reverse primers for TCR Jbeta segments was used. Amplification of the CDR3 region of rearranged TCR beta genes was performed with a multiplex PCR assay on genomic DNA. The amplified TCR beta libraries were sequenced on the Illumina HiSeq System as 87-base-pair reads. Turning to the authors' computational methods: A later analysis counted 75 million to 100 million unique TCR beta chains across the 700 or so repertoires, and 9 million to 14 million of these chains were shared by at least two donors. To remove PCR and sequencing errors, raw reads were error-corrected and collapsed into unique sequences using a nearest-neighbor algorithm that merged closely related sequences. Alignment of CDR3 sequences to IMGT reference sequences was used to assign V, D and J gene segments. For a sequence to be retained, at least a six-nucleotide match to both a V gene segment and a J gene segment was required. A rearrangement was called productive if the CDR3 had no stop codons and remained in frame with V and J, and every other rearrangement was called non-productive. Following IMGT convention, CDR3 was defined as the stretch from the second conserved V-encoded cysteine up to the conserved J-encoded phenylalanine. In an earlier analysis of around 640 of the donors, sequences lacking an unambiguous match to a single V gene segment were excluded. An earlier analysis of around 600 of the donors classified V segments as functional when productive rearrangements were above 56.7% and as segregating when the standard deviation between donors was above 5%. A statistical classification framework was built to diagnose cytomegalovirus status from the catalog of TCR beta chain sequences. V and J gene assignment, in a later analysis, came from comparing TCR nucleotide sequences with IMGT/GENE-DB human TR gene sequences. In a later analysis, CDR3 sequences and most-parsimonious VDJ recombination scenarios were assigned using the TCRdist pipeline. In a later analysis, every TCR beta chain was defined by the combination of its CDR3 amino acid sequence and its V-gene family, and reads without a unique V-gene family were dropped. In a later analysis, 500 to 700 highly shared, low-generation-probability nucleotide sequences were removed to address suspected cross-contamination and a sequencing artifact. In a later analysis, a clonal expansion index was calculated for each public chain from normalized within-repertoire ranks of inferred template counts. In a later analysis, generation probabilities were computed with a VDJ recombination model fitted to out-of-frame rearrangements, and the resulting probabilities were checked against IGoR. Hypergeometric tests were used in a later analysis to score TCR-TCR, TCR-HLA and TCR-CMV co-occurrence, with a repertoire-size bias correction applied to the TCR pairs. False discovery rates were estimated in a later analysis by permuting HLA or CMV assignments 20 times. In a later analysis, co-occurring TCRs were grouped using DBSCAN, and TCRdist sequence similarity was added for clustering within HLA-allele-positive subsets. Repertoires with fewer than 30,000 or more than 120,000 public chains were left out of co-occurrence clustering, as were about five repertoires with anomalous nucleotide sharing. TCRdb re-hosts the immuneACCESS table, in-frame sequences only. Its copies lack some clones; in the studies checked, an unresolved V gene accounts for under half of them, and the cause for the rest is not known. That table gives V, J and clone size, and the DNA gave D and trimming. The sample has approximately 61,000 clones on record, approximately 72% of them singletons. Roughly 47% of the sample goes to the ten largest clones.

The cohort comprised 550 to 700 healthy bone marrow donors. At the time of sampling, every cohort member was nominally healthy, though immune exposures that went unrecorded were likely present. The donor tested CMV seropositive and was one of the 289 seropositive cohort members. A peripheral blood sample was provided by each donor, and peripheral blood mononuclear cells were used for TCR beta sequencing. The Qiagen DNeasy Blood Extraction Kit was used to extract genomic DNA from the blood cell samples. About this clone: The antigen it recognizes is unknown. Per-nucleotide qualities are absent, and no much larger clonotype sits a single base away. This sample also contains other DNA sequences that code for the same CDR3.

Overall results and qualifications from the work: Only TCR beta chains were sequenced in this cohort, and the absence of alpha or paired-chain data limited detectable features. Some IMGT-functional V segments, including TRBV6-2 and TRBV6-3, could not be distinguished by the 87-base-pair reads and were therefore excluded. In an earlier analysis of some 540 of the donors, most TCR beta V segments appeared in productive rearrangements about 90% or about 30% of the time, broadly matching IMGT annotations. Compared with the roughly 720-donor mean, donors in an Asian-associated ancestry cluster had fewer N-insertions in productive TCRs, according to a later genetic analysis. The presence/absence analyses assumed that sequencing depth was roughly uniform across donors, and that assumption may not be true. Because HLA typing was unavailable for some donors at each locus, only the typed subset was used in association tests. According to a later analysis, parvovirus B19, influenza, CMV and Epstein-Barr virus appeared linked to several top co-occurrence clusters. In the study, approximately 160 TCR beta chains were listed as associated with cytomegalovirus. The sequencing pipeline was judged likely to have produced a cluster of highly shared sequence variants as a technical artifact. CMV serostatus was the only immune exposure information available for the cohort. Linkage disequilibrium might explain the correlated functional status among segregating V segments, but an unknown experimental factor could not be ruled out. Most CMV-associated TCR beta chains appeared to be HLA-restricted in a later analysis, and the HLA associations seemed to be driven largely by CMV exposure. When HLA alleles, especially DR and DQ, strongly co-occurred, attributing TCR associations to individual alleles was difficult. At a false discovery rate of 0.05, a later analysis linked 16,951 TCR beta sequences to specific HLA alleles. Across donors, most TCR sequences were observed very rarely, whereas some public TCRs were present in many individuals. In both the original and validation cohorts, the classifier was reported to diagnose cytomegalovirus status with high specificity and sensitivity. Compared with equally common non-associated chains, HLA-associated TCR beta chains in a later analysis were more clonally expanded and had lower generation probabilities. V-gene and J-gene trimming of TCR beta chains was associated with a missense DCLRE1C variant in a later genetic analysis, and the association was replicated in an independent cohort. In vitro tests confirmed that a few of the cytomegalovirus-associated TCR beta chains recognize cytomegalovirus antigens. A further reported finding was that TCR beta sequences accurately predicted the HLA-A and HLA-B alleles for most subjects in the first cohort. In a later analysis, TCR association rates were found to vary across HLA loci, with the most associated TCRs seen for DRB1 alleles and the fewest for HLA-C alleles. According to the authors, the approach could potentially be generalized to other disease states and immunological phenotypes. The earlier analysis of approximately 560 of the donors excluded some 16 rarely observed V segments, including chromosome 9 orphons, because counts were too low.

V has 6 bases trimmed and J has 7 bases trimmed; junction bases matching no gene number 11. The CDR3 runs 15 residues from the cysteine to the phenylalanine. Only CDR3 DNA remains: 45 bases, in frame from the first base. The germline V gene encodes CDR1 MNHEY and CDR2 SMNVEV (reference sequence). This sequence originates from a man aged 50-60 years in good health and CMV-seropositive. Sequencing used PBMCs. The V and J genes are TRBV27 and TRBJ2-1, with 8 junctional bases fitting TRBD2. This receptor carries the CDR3 CASSPRGGSGNEQFF. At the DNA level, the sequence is TGTGCCAGCAGCCCCCGGGGGGGGTCGGGAAATGAGCAGTTCTTC.